The subject of this entry is one T cell receptor beta chain. Its antigen is unknown. Germline trimming cut 2 bases from V and 4 bases from J; bases unmatched to any gene: 6. Germline lookup yields CDR1 LGHNA and CDR2 YNFKEQ. The CDR3 length is 15 residues. The sample belongs to a study of cytomegalovirus exposure and HLA in healthy donors. Study-level results: Using the classifier, cytomegalovirus status was reportedly diagnosed with high specificity and sensitivity. In the roughly 120 validation repertoires, a later analysis found that first-cohort TCR clusters tended to co-occur. Altogether, 170 or so TCR beta chains were recorded as cytomegalovirus-associated.

The method was immunoSEQ multiplex PCR; TCRdb's version includes in-frame clones alone and lacks a portion of them. This sample yields more than 120,000 clones, of which around 86% are seen a single time; approximately 8.7% belongs to the top ten. This chain joins TRBV4-2 and TRBJ2-3; 7 bases line up with TRBD2. What was sequenced was PBMCs. This receptor was identified in a man between 18 and 29 years old in good health and CMV-seropositive. The CDR3 protein is CASSQRGESADTQYF. The CDR3 DNA sequence: TGTGCCAGCAGCCAACGGGGGGAGTCCGCAGATACGCAGTATTTT.